This paragraph reports one T cell receptor beta chain. Losses at the gene ends were 4 bases for V and 4 bases for J; bases not matched to a gene: 4. The germline V gene encodes CDR1 SGHRS and CDR2 YFSETQ. The CDR3 is 14 amino acids. The data derive from a study of blood T cell repertoires in COVID-19. Study-level information: Donors in the United States, Italy and Spain gave samples during acute or convalescent COVID-19.

Sequencing used immunoSEQ multiplex PCR; TCRdb keeps in-frame clones, though not all of them. The sample comprises roughly 330,000 clones, 80% to 90% of which are singletons, and about 4.7% rests with the top ten. Sequencing was performed on PBMCs or T cells enriched from blood (not recorded which). The TCR was taken from a man younger than 40 who had recovered from COVID-19. The chain couples TRBV5-1 to TRBJ2-3; 9 positions match TRBD1. In DNA form, the CDR3 reads TGCGCCAGCAGCGGGACAGGGAGGGCAGATACGCAGTATTTT. Translated: CASSGTGRADTQYF.